This T cell receptor (beta chain) was recovered during a study of T cell responses to AZD1222 COVID-19 vaccine. Study-level findings and limits: Repertoire sampling occurred only after the peak T cell response. Targeting of unmutated variant regions was reportedly seen in nearly half of spike-specific TCRs. Mostly white British, mostly female donors; authors suggested clonal diversity may be underestimated.

Second-dose intervals of approximately 4 or approximately 12 weeks were pooled. A note on this clone: The antigen remains unidentified.

This CDR3 has 15 residues. V gave up 0 bases and J gave up 2 bases; unmatched junction bases: 3. Germline assignment: CDR1 SGDLS and CDR2 YYNGEE. The table came from immunoSEQ multiplex PCR; TCRdb's copy has only in-frame clones and leaves some out. Among around 200,000 clones listed, more than 70% were seen once. The chain employs TRBV9 and TRBJ2-7; 9 nucleotides align to TRBD2. This receptor was obtained from an adult who received the AZD1222 COVID-19 vaccine. This material consisted of peripheral blood, taken 28 days after the second AZD1222 dose. CDR3 DNA: TGTGCCAGCAGCGTAGACGCGGGAGGGACCTACGAGCAGTACTTC. It codes for CASSVDAGGTYEQYF.